Following are 7 T cell receptor beta chains from one sample sequenced in a study of monozygotic twins with inflammatory bowel disease. TCRdb re-analyzed the 5' RACE reads; it lists each CDR3 protein once, without DNA. Recorded here are some 450,000 distinct CDR3 sequences; the top ten clones represent more than 2%. The sequencing input was blood. These receptors originate from a human donor with ulcerative colitis or Crohn's disease, or a healthy co-twin of an affected twin (not recorded which).

The CDR3 spells CASSLGSGLLNYNEQFF. The chain carries TRBV5-1 and TRBJ2-1. Looked up from germline, CDR1 is SGHRS and CDR2 is YFSETQ. This CDR3 has 17 residues.

This chain links TRBV5-5 with TRBJ2-5; with no DNA, the TCRdb D assignment of TRBD2 cannot be verified. This CDR3 spans 15 amino acids. Germline values: CDR1 SGHKS, CDR2 YYEKEE (reference sequence). The CDR3 loop is CASSLASGRQETQYF. Based on the CDR3 plus reference TRBV5-5 and TRBJ2-5, the full variable domain is DAGVTQSPTHLIKTRGQQVTLRCSPISGHKSVSWYQQVLGQGPQFIFQYYEKEERGRGNFPDRFSARQFPNYSSELNVNALLLGDSALYLCASSLASGRQETQYFGPGTRLLVL.

The chain links TRBV29-1 to TRBJ1-2. This CDR3 comprises 14 residues. CDR1 SQVTM and CDR2 ANQGSEA come from the germline V gene. CDR3 sequence: CSVEATALGYGYTF.

The V gene is TRBV24-1, the J gene TRBJ2-1; TCRdb names TRBD1, which stays unverified in the absence of DNA. This CDR3 comprises 19 residues. CDR1 and CDR2 (germline): KGHDR, SFDVKD. The CDR3 sequence is CATLGGESHLASSYNEQFF.

The rearrangement joins TRBV29-1 to TRBJ1-2. The CDR3 is made up of 12 amino acids. Germline lookup yields CDR1 SQVTM and CDR2 ANQGSEA. The CDR3 sequence is CSVSSTPYGYTF.

The V gene is TRBV15, the J gene TRBJ1-5. CDR3 length equals 13 residues. Germline CDR1 is LNHNV and CDR2 is YYDKDF (reference sequence). This CDR3 reads CATGSISNQPQHF.

The chain couples TRBV4-1 to TRBJ1-5; TCRdb designates TRBD1, a call that cannot be tested without DNA. CDR1 is MGHRA, CDR2 YSYEKL, per germline. This CDR3 has 16 amino acids. CDR3 protein: CASSQVTGQNNQPQHF.